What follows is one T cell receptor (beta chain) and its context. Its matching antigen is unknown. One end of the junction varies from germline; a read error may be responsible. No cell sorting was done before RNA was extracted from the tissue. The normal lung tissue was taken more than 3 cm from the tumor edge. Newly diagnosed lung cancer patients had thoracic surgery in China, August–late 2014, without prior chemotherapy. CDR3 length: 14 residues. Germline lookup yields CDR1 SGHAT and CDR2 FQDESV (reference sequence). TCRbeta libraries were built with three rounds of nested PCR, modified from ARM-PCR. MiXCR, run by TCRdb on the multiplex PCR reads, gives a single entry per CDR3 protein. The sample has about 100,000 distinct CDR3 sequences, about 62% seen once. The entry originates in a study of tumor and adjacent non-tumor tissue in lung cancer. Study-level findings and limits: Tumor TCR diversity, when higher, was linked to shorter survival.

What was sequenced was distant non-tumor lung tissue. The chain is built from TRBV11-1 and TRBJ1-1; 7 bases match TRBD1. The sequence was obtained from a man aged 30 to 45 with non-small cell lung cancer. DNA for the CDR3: TGTGCCAGCAGCTGGACAGGTGTTAACACTGATGCTTTCTTT. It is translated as CASSWTGVNTDAFF.